The entry that follows covers one T cell receptor (beta chain) sequence. The CDR3 contains 15 residues. CDR1 is SGHVS, CDR2 FNYEAQ, per germline. V lost 2 bases and J lost 4; bases outside the gene matches: 3. The source of the sample is a study of blood T cell repertoires in COVID-19. Across the study: T cells, B-cell-depleted T cells, or PBMCs supplied cDNA or gDNA.

Some clones are missing from TCRdb's copy, which holds only in-frame ones; the method was immunoSEQ multiplex PCR. The sample has over 70,000 clones; about 80% are singletons. Material for sequencing was peripheral blood. V usage is TRBV7-6 and J usage is TRBJ2-2; 8 positions match TRBD2. The receptor was derived from a woman aged 70-85 years with acute or convalescent COVID-19. CDR3 protein: CASSLSGSTTGELFF. CDR3 coding DNA: TGTGCCAGCAGCTTAAGCGGGAGTACCACCGGGGAGCTGTTTTTT.